This T cell receptor beta chain was observed in a study of blood T cell repertoires in COVID-19. Study summary: COVID-19 samples collected from the United States, Italy and Spain covered acute and convalescent phases. T cells, B-cell-depleted T cells, or PBMCs provided the cDNA or gDNA that served as material.

Germline assignment: CDR1 SGHTA and CDR2 FQGTGA. Trimming removed 1 base from V and 5 bases from J; junction bases left unmatched: 6. CDR3 length equals 15 residues. Source study methods: Researchers report that nucleated cell counts were estimated from reference gene primer amplification. This table comes from immunoSEQ multiplex PCR, and its TCRdb copy is limited to in-frame clones, with some not included. V, J and clone size are taken as reported in that table, and D and trimming were inferred from the DNA itself. Of over 250,000 clones listed, approximately 90% are singletons. Participants were aged about 18 to 90 years, lived in 24 US areas, and enrolled virtually. This clone was counted between two and nine times.

The specimen was PBMCs or T cells enriched from blood (not recorded which). The V gene is TRBV7-3, the J gene TRBJ2-3; 7 bases align to TRBD2. The clonotype was recovered from a woman in her fifties or sixties in a cohort exposed to, infected with or recovered from COVID-19 (not recorded which). CDR3: CASSLMGGSVDTQYF. CDR3 in DNA: TGTGCCAGCAGCTTAATGGGCGGGAGTGTAGATACGCAGTATTTT.